A single sample is the source of the 10 T cell receptor beta chains below, sequenced in a study of lymphopenia after photon versus proton radiotherapy (dated by TCRdb to between 2018 and 2021). The receptor library was made with the immunoSEQ multiplex PCR assay. This immuneACCESS table, as held by TCRdb, lists in-frame sequences with V and J called but not all clones. Of the missing ones, under half trace to an unresolved V gene in checked studies; the others have no known cause. Recorded for this sample are approximately 30,000 clones; 81% of them occurred a single time. The leading ten clones occupy less than 35% of the sample. Sequenced material: peripheral blood, taken from a patient treated with photon-based radiotherapy. The receptors originated from a man in his fifties or sixties with gastric cancer.

The gene calls are TRBV18 and TRBJ2-3; TRBD2 agrees at 7 bases. This CDR3 has 22 residues. Looked up from germline, CDR1 is KGHSH and CDR2 is LQKENI. CDR3 sequence: CVWDKTNLQGGLREEYTDTQYF. DNA for the CDR3: TGTGTCTGGGATAAAACAAATCTGCAGGGAGGGCTCCGCGAGGAATACACAGATACGCAGTATTTT.

This clone occurred a few times. The rearrangement links TRBV9 to TRBJ1-2; D might be TRBD1 (6 bases). The V end was cut by 4 bases, the J end by 7 bases, with 20 bases between. This CDR3 spans 15 amino acids. Germline V CDR1 and CDR2: SGDLS, YYNGEE. CDR3 nucleotides: TGTGCCAGCAGCTCCCGATCGGGGGCCACTATTGGCTACACCTTC. It translates to CASSSRSGATIGYTF.

This chain joins TRBV5-1 and TRBJ1-1; D might be TRBD1 (5 bases). The CDR3 has 14 amino acids. V was cut by 4 bases and J by 2 bases, with 12 bases left in between. The germline CDR1 and CDR2 sequences are SGHRS and YFSETQ. CDR3 loop: CASSTVGANTEAFF. The CDR3, as DNA: TGCGCCAGCAGCACTGTAGGGGCTAACACTGAAGCTTTCTTT.

This chain links TRBV1 with TRBJ2-5. TRBV1 corresponds to a pseudogene. CDR3 length: 13 amino acids. CDR3 region: CTSSSGPQETQYF. The CDR3 DNA reads as TGCACCAGCAGCTCCGGGCCTCAAGAGACCCAGTACTTC.

The chain carries TRBV19 and TRBJ1-5, with D perhaps matching TRBD1 (6 bases). Trimming took 0 bases from V and 7 from J, leaving 10 bases between them. Germline lookup yields CDR1 LNHDA and CDR2 SQIVND (reference sequence). The CDR3 extends over 14 amino acids. The CDR3 sequence is CASSIDRGGQPQHF. The DNA of the CDR3 is TGTGCCAGTAGTATAGACAGGGGAGGGCAGCCCCAGCATTTT.

The chain joins TRBV14 to TRBJ2-1; perhaps TRBD1 as D (5 bases). V gave up 5 bases and J gave up 7 bases, with 15 bases separating them. The CDR3 is made up of 14 amino acids. Per the germline V gene, CDR1 is SGHDN and CDR2 is FVKESK. CDR3 sequence reads: CASSATWTPNEQFF. In nucleotides, the CDR3 is TGTGCCAGCAGCGCCACGTGGACACCGAATGAGCAGTTCTTC.

Here the CDR3 DNA reads TGTGCCAGCAGCGCCCGACAGGGTAGCACAGATACGCAGTATTTT. It translates to CASSARQGSTDTQYF. The chain combines TRBV9 with TRBJ2-3, with 7 bases identical to TRBD1. The CDR3 is made up of 15 amino acids. With V trimmed by 3 bases and J by 0 bases, 4 bases remained unmatched. The germline gives CDR1 SGDLS, CDR2 YYNGEE.

The chain links TRBV15 to TRBJ2-5; perhaps TRBD1 as D (5 bases). The V gene lost 5 bases and the J gene lost 3 bases, with 10 bases spanning the gap. Germline-derived CDR1 and CDR2 are LNHNV and YYDKDF (reference sequence). CDR3 length: 13 amino acids. The CDR3 reads CATSELGEETQYF. The CDR3 coding sequence is TGTGCCACCAGCGAATTAGGGGAAGAGACCCAGTACTTC.

The chain links TRBV25-1 to TRBJ1-2, with a tentative D call TRBD1 (5 bases). The V gene lost 4 bases and the J gene lost 3 bases, with 12 bases spanning the gap. The germline CDR1 and CDR2 sequences are MGHDK and SYGVNS. The CDR3 length is 14 residues. The CDR3 here is CASSGGVRYYGYTF. The CDR3, as DNA: TGTGCCAGCAGTGGGGGCGTCCGTTACTATGGCTACACCTTC.

The rearrangement links TRBV14 to TRBJ1-1; the match to TRBD1 covers 8 bases. Germline lookup yields CDR1 SGHDN and CDR2 FVKESK. The CDR3 has 17 residues. Unmatched junction bases numbered 8, after V lost 2 bases and J lost 0 bases. CDR3 loop: CASSQRGQGLMNTEAFF. In nucleotides, the CDR3 is TGTGCCAGCAGCCAAAGAGGACAGGGCCTGATGAACACTGAAGCTTTCTTT. The variable domain in full, with the rest retrieved from reference TRBV14 and TRBJ1-1, is EAGVTQFPSHSVIEKGQTVTLRCDPISGHDNLYWYRRVMGKEIKFLLHFVKESKQDESGMPNNRFLAERTGGTYSTLKVQPAELEDSGVYFCASSQRGQGLMNTEAFFGQGTRLTVV.